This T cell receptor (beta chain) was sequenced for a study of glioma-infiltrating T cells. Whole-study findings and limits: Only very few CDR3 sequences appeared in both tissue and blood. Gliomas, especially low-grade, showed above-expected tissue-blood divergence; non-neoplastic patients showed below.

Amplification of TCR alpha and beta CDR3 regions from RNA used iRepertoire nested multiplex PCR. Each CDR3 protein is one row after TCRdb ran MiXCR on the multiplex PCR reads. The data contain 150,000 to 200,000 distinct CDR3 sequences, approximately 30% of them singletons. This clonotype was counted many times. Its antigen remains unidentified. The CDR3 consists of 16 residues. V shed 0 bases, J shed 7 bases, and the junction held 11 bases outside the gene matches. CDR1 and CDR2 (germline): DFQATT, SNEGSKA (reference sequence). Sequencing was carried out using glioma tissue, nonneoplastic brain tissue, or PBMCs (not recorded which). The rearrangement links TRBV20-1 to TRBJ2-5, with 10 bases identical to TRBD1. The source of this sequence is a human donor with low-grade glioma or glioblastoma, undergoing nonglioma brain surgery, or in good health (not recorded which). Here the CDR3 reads CSARDLRTGGVGTQYF. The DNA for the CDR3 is TGCAGTGCTAGAGATTTGAGGACAGGGGGGGTCGGGACCCAGTACTTC.